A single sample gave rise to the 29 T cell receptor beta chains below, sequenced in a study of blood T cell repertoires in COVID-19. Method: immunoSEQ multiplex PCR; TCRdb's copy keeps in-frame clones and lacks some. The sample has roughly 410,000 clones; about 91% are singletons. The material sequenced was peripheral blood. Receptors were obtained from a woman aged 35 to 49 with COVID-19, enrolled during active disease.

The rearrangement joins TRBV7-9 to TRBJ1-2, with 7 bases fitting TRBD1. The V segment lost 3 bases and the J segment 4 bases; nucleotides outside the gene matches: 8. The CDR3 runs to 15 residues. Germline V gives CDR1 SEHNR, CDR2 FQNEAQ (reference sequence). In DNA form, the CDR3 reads TGTGCCAGCAGCTTGACAGGGCGGGTTGGCTATGGCTACACCTTC. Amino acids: CASSLTGRVGYGYTF.

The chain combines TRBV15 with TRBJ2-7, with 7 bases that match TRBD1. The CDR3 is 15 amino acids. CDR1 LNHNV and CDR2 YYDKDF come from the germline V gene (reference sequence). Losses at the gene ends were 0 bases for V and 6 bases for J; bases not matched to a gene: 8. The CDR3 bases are TGTGCCACCAGCAGAGATCTACAGGGGTCGGGCGAGCAGTACTTC. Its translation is CATSRDLQGSGEQYF.

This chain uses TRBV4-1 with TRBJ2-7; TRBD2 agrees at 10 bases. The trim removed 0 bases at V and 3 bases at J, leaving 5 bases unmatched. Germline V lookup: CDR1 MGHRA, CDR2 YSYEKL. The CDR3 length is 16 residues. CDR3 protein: CASSQDGLAGDYEQYF. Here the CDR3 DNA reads TGCGCCAGCAGCCAAGATGGGCTAGCGGGAGACTACGAGCAGTACTTC.

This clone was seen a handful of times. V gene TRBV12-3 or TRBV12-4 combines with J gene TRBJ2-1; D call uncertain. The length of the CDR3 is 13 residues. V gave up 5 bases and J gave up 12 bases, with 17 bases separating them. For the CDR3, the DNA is TGTGCCAGCAGTATCCCCAAAAGTCAGGTGCAGTTCTTC. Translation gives CASSIPKSQVQFF.

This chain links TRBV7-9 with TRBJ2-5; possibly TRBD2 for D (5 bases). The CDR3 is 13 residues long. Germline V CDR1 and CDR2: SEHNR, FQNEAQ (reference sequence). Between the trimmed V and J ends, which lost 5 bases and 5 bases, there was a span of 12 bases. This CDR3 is CASSPISVETQYF. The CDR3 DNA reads TGTGCCAGCAGCCCCATTAGCGTGGAGACCCAGTACTTC.

CDR3 sequence reads: CASRALAAASYNEQFF. CDR3 DNA: TGCGCCAGCAGGGCCCTAGCGGCGGCCTCCTACAATGAGCAGTTCTTC. The chain couples TRBV10-2 to TRBJ2-1, with 7 bases lining up with TRBD2. J gave up 0 bases and V 6 bases, and 8 bases lay outside the gene matches. The germline gives CDR1 WSHSY, CDR2 SAAADI. The CDR3 sequence is 16 residues long.

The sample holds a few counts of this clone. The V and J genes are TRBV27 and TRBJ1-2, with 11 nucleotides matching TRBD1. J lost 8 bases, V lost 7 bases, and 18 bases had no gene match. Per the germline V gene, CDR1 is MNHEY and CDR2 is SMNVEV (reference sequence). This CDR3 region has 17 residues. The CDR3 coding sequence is TGTGCCAGCATCCCGGACAGGGGGCTACTCCACACAGGCGGCTACACCTTC. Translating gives CASIPDRGLLHTGGYTF.

The CDR3 spells CASSETPGLAYEQYF. CDR3 DNA: TGTGCCAGCAGCGAGACTCCGGGACTAGCTTACGAGCAGTACTTC. The V gene is TRBV9, the J gene TRBJ2-7; 9 bases fit TRBD2. Germline V gene lookup returns CDR1 SGDLS and CDR2 YYNGEE. The CDR3 is 15 residues long. With V trimmed by 3 bases and J by 4 bases, 8 bases remained unmatched.

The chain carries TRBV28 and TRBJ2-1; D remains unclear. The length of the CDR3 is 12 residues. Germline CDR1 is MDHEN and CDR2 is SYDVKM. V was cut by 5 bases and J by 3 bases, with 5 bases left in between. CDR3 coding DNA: TGTGCCAGCAGTAATATCTACAATGAGCAGTTCTTC. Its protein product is CASSNIYNEQFF.

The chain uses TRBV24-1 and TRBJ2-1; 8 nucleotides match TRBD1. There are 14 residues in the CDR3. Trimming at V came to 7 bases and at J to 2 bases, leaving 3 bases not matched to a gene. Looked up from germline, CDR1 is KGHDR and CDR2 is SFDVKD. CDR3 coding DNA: TGTGCCACCAGCGGACAGGGAACCTACAATGAGCAGTTCTTC. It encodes CATSGQGTYNEQFF.

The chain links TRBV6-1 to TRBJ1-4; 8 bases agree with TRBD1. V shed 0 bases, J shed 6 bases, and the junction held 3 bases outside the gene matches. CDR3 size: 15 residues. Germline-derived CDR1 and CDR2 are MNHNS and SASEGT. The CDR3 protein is CASSEAGGQDEKLFF. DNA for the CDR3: TGTGCCAGCAGTGAAGCAGGGGGACAGGATGAAAAACTGTTTTTT.

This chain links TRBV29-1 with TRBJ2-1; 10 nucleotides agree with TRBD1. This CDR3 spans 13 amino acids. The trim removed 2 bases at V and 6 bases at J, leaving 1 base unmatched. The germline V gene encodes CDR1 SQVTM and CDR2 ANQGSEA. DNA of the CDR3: TGCAGCGTTGAACGGACAGGGGGCAATGAGCAGTTCTTC. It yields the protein CSVERTGGNEQFF.

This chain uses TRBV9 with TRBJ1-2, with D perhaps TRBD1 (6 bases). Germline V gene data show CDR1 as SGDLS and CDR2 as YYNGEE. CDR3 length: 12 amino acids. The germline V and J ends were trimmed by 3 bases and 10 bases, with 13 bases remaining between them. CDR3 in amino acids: CASSDQGPAYTF. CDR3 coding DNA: TGTGCCAGCAGCGACCAGGGGCCAGCCTACACCTTC.

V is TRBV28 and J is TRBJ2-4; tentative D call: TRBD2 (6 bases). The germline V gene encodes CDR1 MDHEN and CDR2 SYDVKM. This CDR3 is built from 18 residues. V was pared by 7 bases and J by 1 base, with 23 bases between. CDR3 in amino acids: CASNRGLSDWLAKNIQYF. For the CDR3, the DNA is TGTGCCAGCAACCGCGGACTAAGTGATTGGTTGGCCAAAAACATTCAGTACTTC.

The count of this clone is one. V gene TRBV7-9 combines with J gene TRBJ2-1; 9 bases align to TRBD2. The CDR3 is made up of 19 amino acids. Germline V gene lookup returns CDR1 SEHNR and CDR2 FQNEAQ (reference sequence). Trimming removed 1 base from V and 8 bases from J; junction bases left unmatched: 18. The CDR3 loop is CASSLGWEQGSGSGDEQFF. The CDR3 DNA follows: TGTGCCAGCAGCTTAGGATGGGAGCAGGGTAGCGGGAGCGGCGATGAGCAGTTCTTC.

The CDR3 nucleotides are TGTGCCAGCAGCCCATACGGACAGGGGGCTCGAAATCAGCCCCAGCATTTT. Encoded protein: CASSPYGQGARNQPQHF. V usage is TRBV27 and J usage is TRBJ1-5; TRBD1 matches at 11 bases. Trimming removed 6 bases from V and 4 bases from J; junction bases left unmatched: 11. Per germline, CDR1 MNHEY and CDR2 SMNVEV (reference sequence). The CDR3 covers 17 residues.

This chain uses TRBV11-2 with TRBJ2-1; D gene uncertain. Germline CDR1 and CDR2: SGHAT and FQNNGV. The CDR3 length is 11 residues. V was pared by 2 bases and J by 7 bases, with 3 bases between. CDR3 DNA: TGTGCCAGCAGCTTAACAAATGAGCAGTTCTTC. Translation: CASSLTNEQFF.

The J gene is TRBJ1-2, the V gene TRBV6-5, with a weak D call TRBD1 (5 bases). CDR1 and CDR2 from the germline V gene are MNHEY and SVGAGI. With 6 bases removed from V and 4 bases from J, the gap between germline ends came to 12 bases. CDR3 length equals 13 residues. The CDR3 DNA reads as TGTGCCAGCAGCCCGACAGAGACCTATGGCTACACCTTC. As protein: CASSPTETYGYTF.

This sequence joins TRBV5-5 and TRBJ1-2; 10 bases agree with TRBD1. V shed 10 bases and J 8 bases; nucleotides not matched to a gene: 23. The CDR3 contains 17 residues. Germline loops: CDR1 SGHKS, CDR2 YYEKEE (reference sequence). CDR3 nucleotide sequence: TGTGCCGGGGTAGCCCGAGTTCCGGGACAGGGGTTAGGCGGCTACACCTTC. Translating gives CAGVARVPGQGLGGYTF.

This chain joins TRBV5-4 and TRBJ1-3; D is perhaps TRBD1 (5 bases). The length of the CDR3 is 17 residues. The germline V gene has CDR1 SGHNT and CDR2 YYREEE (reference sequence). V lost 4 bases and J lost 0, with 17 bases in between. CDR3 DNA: TGTGCCAGCAGCCCTGGACGTCGGGGACTCTCTGGAAACACCATATATTTT. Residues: CASSPGRRGLSGNTIYF.

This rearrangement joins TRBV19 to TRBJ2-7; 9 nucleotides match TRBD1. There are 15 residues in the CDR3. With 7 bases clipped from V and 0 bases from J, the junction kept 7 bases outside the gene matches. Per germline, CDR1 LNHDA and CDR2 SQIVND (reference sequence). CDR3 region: CASTMGDRASYEQYF. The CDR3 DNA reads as TGTGCCAGTACCATGGGGGACAGGGCCTCCTACGAGCAGTACTTC.

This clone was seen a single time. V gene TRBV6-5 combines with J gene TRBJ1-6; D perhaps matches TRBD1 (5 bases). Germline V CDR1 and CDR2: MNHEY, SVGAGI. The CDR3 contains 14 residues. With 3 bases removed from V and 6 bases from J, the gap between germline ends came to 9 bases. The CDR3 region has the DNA TGTGCCAGCAGTTATCAGGGATCTAATTCACCCCTCCACTTT. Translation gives CASSYQGSNSPLHF.

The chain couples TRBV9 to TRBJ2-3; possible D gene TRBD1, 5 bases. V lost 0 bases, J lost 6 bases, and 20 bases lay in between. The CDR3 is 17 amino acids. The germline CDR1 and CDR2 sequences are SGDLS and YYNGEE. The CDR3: CASSVDPAGIGKDTQYF. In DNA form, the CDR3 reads TGTGCCAGCAGCGTAGACCCCGCAGGGATCGGTAAGGATACGCAGTATTTT.

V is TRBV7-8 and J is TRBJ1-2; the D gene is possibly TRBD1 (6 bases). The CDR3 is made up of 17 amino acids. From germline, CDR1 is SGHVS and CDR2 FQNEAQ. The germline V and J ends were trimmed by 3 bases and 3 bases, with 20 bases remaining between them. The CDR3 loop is CASSFGAPAGADYGYTF. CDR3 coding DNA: TGTGCCAGCAGCTTCGGGGCCCCCGCGGGGGCTGACTATGGCTACACCTTC.

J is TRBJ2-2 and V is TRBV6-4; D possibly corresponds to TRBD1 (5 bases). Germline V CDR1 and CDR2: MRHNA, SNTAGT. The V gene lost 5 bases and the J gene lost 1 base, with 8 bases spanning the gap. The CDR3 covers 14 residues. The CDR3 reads CASSLGQNTGELFF. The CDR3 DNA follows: TGTGCCAGCAGTCTTGGACAGAACACCGGGGAGCTGTTTTTT.

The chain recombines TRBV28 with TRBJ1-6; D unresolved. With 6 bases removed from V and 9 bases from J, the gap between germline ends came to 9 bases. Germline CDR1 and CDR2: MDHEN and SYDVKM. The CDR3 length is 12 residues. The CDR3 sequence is CASSAPGSPLHF. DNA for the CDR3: TGTGCCAGCAGCGCGCCGGGTTCACCCCTCCACTTT.

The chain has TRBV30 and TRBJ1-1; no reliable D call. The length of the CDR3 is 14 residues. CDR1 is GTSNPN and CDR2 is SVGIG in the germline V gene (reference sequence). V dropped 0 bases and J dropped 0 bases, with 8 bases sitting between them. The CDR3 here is CAWSVQVMNTEAFF. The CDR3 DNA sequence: TGTGCCTGGAGTGTCCAGGTCATGAACACTGAAGCTTTCTTT.

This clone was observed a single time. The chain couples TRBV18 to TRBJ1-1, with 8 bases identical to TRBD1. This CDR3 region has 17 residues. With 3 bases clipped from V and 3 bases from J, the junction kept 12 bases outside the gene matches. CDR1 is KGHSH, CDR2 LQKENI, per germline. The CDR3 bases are TGTGCCAGCTCACCTCTATCGTCGTACAGGGGGGACACTGAAGCTTTCTTT. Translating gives CASSPLSSYRGDTEAFF.

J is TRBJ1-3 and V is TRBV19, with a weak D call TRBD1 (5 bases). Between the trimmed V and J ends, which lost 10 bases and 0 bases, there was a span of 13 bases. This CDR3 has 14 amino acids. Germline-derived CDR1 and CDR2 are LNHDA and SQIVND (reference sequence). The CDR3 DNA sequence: TGTGCCACCGGGGGGAAGACCTCTGGAAACACCATATATTTT. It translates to CATGGKTSGNTIYF.